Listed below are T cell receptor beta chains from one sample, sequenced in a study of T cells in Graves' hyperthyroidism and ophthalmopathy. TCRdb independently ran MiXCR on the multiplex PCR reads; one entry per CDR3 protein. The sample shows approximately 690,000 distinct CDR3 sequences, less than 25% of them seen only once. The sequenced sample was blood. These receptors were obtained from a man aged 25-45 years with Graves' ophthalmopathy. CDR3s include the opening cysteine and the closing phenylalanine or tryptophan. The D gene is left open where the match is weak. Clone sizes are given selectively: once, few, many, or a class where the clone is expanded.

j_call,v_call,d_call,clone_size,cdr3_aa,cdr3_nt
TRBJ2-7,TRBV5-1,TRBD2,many,CASSLGPSGPYEQYF,TGCGCCAGCAGCTTGGGGCCTAGCGGTCCCTACGAGCAGTACTTC
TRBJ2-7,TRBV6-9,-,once,CASSYSKTSYEQYF,TGTGCCAGCAGTTACTCGAAGACTAGCTACGAGCAGTACTTC
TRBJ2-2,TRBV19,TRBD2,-,CASAVAGVSGELFF,TGTGCCAGTGCAGTAGCGGGAGTCTCCGGGGAGCTGTTTTTT
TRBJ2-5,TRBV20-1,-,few,CSARSTGLLETQYF,TGCAGTGCTAGATCCACCGGGCTTTTAGAGACCCAGTACTTC
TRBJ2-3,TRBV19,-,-,CASSIGLTDTQYF,TGTGCCAGTAGTATCGGGCTCACAGATACGCAGTATTTT
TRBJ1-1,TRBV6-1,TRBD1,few,CASSSGTGVDTEAFF,TGTGCCAGCAGTTCCGGGACAGGGGTCGACACTGAAGCTTTCTTT
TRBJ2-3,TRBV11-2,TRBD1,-,CASSLVATGGWETQYF,TGTGCCAGCAGCTTAGTTGCGACAGGGGGCTGGGAGACGCAGTATTTT
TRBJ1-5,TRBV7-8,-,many,CASSPSGGSGSQPQHF,TGTGCCAGCAGCCCCTCGGGTGGTTCTGGGAGTCAGCCCCAGCATTTT
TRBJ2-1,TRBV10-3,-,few,CAISEASGTGYEQFF,TGTGCCATCAGTGAGGCTAGCGGGACAGGGTATGAGCAGTTCTTC
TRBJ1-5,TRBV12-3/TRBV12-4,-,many,CASSSGGRGQPQHF,TGTGCCAGCAGCTCGGGGGGGCGAGGTCAGCCCCAGCATTTT
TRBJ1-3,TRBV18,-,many,CASSPDTGNTIYF,TGTGCCAGCTCACCAGACACTGGAAACACCATATATTTT
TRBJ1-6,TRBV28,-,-,CASSDYPGSPLHF,TGTGCCAGCAGTGACTACCCGGGTTCACCCCTCCACTTT
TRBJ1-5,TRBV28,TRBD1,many,CASSGTGDNQPQHF,TGTGCCAGCAGCGGGACAGGGGACAATCAGCCCCAGCATTTT
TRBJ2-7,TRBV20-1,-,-,CSAIDTRSTYEQYF,TGCAGTGCGATCGACACGCGGTCCACCTACGAGCAGTACTTC
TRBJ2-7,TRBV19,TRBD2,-,CASSFAGTSYEQYF,TGTGCCAGTAGTTTTGCCGGGACTAGCTACGAGCAGTACTTC
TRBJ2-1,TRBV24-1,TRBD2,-,CATSVEGGLDEQFF,TGTGCCACCAGTGTGGAGGGAGGGCTCGATGAGCAGTTCTTC
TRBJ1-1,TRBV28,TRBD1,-,CASSYTGEMNTEAFF,TGTGCCAGCAGTTATACAGGGGAAATGAACACTGAAGCTTTCTTT
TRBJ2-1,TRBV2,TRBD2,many,CASSERAPGLAGYNEQFF,TGTGCCAGCAGTGAACGGGCTCCGGGACTAGCGGGATACAATGAGCAGTTCTTC
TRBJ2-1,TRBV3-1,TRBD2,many,CASSQGTSGRGDEQFF,TGTGCCAGCAGCCAAGGGACTAGCGGGAGAGGGGATGAGCAGTTCTTC
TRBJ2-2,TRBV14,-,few,CASSPTGFGGELFF,TGTGCCAGCAGCCCGACAGGATTTGGCGGGGAGCTGTTTTTT
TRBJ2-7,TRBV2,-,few,CASRWTSPYEQYF,TGTGCCAGCAGATGGACTTCCCCTTACGAGCAGTACTTC
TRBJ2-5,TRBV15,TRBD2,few,CATSSRTSGRQETQYF,TGTGCCACCAGCAGTAGGACTAGCGGGAGGCAAGAGACCCAGTACTTC
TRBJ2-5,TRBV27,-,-,CASSFAKNGLETQYF,TGTGCCAGCAGTTTCGCGAAGAATGGGTTAGAGACCCAGTACTTC
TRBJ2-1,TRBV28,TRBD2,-,CASSLFASGRGGQFF,TGTGCCAGCAGTTTATTCGCTAGCGGGAGGGGGGGGCAGTTCTTC
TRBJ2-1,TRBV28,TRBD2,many,CASSLEGTSGNYNEQFF,TGTGCCAGCAGTTTAGAGGGGACTAGCGGGAATTACAATGAGCAGTTCTTC
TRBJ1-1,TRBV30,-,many,CAWSVTGWAFF,TGTGCCTGGAGCGTTACAGGGTGGGCTTTCTTT
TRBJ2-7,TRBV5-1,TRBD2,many,CASSLPGTSGIYEQYF,TGCGCCAGCAGCTTGCCGGGGACTAGCGGGATCTACGAGCAGTACTTC
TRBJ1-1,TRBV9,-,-,CASSVAGGEAFF,TGTGCCAGCAGCGTAGCCGGGGGTGAAGCTTTCTTT
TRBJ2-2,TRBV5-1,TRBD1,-,CASSLTIQGAPTGELFF,TGCGCCAGCAGCTTGACCATTCAGGGGGCCCCCACCGGGGAGCTGTTTTTT
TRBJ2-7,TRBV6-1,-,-,CATTPGEPYYEQYF,TGTGCCACCACCCCGGGGGAACCCTACTACGAGCAGTACTTC
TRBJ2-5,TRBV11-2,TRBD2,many,CASSSDRLATETQYF,TGTGCCAGCAGCTCGGACCGACTAGCGACAGAGACCCAGTACTTC
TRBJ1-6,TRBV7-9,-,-,CASSLGPTPLHF,TGTGCCAGCAGCTTAGGTCCGACACCCCTCCACTTT
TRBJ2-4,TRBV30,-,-,CAWSTGGLKNIQYF,TGTGCCTGGAGTACAGGAGGGTTGAAGAACATTCAGTACTTC
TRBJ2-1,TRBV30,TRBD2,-,CAWSGLAGGYNEQFF,TGTGCCTGGAGTGGACTAGCGGGAGGGTACAATGAGCAGTTCTTC
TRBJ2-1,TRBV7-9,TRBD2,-,CASSLVQRGREQFF,TGTGCCAGCAGCTTAGTTCAGCGGGGCCGTGAGCAGTTCTTC
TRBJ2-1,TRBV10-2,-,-,CASSEQGPEFNEQFF,TGCGCCAGCAGTGAACAGGGCCCCGAGTTCAATGAGCAGTTCTTC
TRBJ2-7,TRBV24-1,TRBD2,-,CATSERQTSGRYEQYF,TGTGCCACCAGTGAACGCCAAACTAGCGGGAGATACGAGCAGTACTTC
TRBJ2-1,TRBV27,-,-,CASSLTIGGNEQFF,TGTGCCAGCAGTCTGACCATCGGTGGCAATGAGCAGTTCTTC
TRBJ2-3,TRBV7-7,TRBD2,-,CASSARGGTDTQYF,TGTGCTAGCAGCGCCCGGGGGGGGACAGATACGCAGTATTTT
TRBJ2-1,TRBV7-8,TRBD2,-,CASSLRHGTSDEQFF,TGTGCCAGCAGCTTAAGACACGGGACTAGTGATGAGCAGTTCTTC
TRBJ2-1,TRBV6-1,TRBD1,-,CASSEPRQGDEQFF,TGTGCCAGCAGTGAACCTAGACAGGGCGATGAGCAGTTCTTC
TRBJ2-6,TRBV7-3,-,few,CASSPRFSGANVLTF,TGTGCCAGCAGCCCCCGGTTCTCTGGGGCCAACGTCCTGACTTTC
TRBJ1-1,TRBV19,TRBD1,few,CASKDDRGNTEAFF,TGTGCCAGTAAGGACGACAGGGGGAACACTGAAGCTTTCTTT
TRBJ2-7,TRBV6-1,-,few,CASSRDRLSYEQYF,TGTGCCAGCAGCCGTGACAGGCTGTCCTACGAGCAGTACTTC
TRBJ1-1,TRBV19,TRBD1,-,CASSTDRAGMNTEAFF,TGTGCCAGTAGTACCGACAGGGCGGGCATGAACACTGAAGCTTTCTTT
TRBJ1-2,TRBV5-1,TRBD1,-,CASKHRDSNYGYTF,TGCGCCAGCAAGCACCGGGACAGCAACTATGGCTACACCTTC
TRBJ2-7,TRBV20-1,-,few,CSAKNRAGSYEQYF,TGCAGTGCAAAAAACAGGGCAGGATCCTACGAGCAGTACTTC
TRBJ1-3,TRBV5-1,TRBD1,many,CASSLESGTGGHTIYF,TGCGCCAGCAGCTTGGAAAGCGGGACAGGGGGCCACACCATATATTTT
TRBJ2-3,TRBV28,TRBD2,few,CASIAAREVDTQYF,TGTGCCAGCATCGCGGCGCGGGAGGTAGATACGCAGTATTTT
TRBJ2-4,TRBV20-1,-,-,CSARVLSKNIQYF,TGCAGTGCTAGAGTTTTATCCAAAAACATTCAGTACTTC
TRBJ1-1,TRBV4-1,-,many,CASSQEGGAAFF,TGCGCCAGCAGCCAAGAGGGAGGTGCGGCTTTCTTT